This TCR beta chain was found in a study of T cell repertoires in cytomegalovirus infection. Study-level information: CMV infection plus the matching HLA type was flagged by public TCR beta signatures. Findings of the study overall: Summed frequency of shared TCR beta families picked out CMV carriers who also had the relevant HLA.

TCRdb processed the reads anew with MiXCR; each CDR3 protein has one entry. Of 450,000 to 650,000 distinct CDR3 sequences listed, approximately 26% were seen once; the top ten hold roughly 13%. Regarding this clonotype: Its matching antigen is unknown.

The V end lost 2 bases, the J end lost 1 base, and 19 bases lay between the germline ends. Germline V lookup: CDR1 SGHRS, CDR2 YFSETQ. The CDR3 totals 17 residues. The chain has TRBV5-1 and TRBJ2-7; D possibly corresponds to TRBD2 (5 bases). The sample taken for sequencing was PBMCs. The source is a human donor in good health (CMV status not recorded). Some clones in this sample may be carry-over from other donors' samples. CDR3 sequence reads: CASSFGLRASRSYEQYF. The CDR3 DNA reads TGCGCCAGCAGCTTCGGGTTGAGGGCAAGTCGATCCTACGAGCAGTACTTC.